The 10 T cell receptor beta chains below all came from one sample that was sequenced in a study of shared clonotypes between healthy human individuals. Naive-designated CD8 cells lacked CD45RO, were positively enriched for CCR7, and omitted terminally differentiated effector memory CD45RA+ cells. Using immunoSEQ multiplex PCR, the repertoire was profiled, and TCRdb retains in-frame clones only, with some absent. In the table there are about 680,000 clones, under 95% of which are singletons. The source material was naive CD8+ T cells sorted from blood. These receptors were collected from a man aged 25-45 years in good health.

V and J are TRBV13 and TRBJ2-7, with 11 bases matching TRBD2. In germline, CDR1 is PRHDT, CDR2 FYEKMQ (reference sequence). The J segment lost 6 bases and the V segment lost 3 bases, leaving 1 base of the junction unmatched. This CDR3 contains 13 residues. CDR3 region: CASSFGTSGEQYF. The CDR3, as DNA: TGTGCCAGCAGCTTCGGGACTAGCGGCGAGCAGTACTTC.

The CDR3 sequence is CASSISDEQFF. The CDR3, as DNA: TGTGCCAGCAGTATCAGTGATGAGCAGTTCTTC. The chain employs TRBV11-2 and TRBJ2-1; unclear D gene. Trimming took off 6 bases at V and 8 bases at J, with 8 bases between the two ends. Germline V lookup: CDR1 SGHAT, CDR2 FQNNGV. The CDR3 is 11 amino acids.

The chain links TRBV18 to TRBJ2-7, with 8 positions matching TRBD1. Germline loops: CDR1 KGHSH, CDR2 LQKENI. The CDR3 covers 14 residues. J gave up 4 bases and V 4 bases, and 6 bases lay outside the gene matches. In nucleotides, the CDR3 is TGTGCCAGCTCACAAGAGGACAGGGTTTACGAGCAGTACTTC. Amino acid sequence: CASSQEDRVYEQYF.

The CDR3 nucleotides are TGTGCCAGCAGTCCCTATAGCAATCAGCCCCAGCATTTT. Translating gives CASSPYSNQPQHF. The gene calls are TRBV6-4 and TRBJ1-5; D is undetermined. The length of the CDR3 is 13 residues. Trimming cost V 5 bases and J 0 bases, with 5 bases left between them. Germline assignment: CDR1 MRHNA and CDR2 SNTAGT.

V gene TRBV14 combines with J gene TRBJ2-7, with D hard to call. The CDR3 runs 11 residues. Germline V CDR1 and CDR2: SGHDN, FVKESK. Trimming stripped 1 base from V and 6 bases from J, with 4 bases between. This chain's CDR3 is CASSQGPEQYF. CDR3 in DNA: TGTGCCAGCAGCCAAGGGCCCGAGCAGTACTTC.

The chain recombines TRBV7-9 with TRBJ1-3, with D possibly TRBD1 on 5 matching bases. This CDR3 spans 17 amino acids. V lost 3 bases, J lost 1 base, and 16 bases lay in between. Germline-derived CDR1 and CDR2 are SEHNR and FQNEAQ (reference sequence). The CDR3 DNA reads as TGTGCCAGCAGCTTCGACTTCAGGGTTAGGTCTGGAAACACCATATATTTT. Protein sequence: CASSFDFRVRSGNTIYF.

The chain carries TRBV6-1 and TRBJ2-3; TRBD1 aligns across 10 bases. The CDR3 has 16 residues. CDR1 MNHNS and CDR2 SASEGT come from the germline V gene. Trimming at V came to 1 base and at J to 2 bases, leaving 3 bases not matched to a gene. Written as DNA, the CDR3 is TGTGCCAGCAGTGAAGTGGGACAGGGGCCCACAGATACGCAGTATTTT. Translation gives CASSEVGQGPTDTQYF.

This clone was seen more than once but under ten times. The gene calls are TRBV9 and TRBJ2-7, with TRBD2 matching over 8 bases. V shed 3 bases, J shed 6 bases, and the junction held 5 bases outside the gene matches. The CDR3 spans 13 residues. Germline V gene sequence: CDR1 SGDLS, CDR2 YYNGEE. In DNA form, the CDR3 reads TGTGCCAGCAGCGATAGCGGGATAGGCGAGCAGTACTTC. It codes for CASSDSGIGEQYF. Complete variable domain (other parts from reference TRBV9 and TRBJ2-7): DSGVTQTPKHLITATGQRVTLRCSPRSGDLSVYWYQQSLDQGLQFLIQYYNGEERAKGNILERFSAQQFPDLHSELNLSSLELGDSALYFCASSDSGIGEQYFGPGTRLTVT.

CDR3 loop: CASSIAGVSYNEQFF. CDR3 bases: TGTGCCAGCAGTATAGCGGGAGTTTCCTACAATGAGCAGTTCTTC. This chain joins TRBV27 and TRBJ2-1; 9 nucleotides align to TRBD2. Germline assignment: CDR1 MNHEY and CDR2 SMNVEV (reference sequence). With V trimmed by 5 bases and J by 1 base, 3 bases remained unmatched. This CDR3 is built from 15 residues.

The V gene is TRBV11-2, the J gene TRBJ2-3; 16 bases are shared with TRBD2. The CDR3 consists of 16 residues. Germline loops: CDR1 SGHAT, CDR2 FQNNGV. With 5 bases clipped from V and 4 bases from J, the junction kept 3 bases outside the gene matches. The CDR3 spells CASSPGLAGGPDTQYF. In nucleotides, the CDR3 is TGTGCCAGCAGCCCGGGACTAGCGGGAGGGCCAGATACGCAGTATTTT.